This TCR beta chain emerged from a study of blood T cell repertoires in COVID-19. Background on the study: Sites across the United States, Italy and Spain contributed samples from acute and convalescent COVID-19. PBMCs, B-cell-depleted T cells, or T cells were the source of the cDNA or gDNA that made up the material.

Participants were aged roughly 18 to 95 years, lived in around 22 US areas, and enrolled virtually. Methods used by the authors: Using reference gene primer amplification, nucleated cell counts were estimated. This table comes from immunoSEQ multiplex PCR, and its TCRdb copy is limited to in-frame clones, with some not included. V, J and clone size are those of that table, while D and trimming were read from the DNA. The sample records hundreds of thousands of clones, approximately 89% being singletons. CDR1 SGHKS and CDR2 YYEKEE come from the germline V gene (reference sequence). The ends were cut back, 5 bases at V and 2 bases at J, with 10 bases in the middle. This CDR3 is built from 13 residues.

The sample comprised PBMCs or T cells enriched from blood (not recorded which). This receptor was identified in a man between 40 and 49 years old in a cohort exposed to, infected with or recovered from COVID-19 (not recorded which). The chain links TRBV5-5 to TRBJ1-1; D call uncertain. CDR3 sequence (DNA): TGTGCCAGCAGTGCCGCCAGAAACACTGAAGCTTTCTTT. Translating gives CASSAARNTEAFF.